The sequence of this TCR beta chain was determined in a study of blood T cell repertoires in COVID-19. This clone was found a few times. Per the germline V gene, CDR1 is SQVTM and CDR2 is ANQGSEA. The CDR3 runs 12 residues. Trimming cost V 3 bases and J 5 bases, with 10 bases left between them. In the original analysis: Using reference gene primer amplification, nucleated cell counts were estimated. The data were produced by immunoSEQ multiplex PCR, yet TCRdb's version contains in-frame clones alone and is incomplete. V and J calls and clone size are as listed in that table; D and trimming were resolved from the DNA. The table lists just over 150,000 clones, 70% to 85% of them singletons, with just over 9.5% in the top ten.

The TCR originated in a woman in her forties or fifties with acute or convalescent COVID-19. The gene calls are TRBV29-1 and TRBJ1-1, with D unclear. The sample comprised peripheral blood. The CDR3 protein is CSVDPVATEAFF. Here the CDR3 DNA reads TGCAGCGTTGATCCGGTCGCAACTGAAGCTTTCTTT.